One and the same sample provided the 17 T cell receptor beta chains below, sequenced in a study of regulatory T cells in long-lasting Graves disease. Time point of the sample: persistent/refractory GD, antithyroid drugs over 5 years with positive TRAb. Isolated PBMC RNA provided the starting material for the TCR library. Libraries of TCR beta came from iRepertoire HTBI primers plus Arm-PCR of CDR3 regions. MiXCR, run by TCRdb on the multiplex PCR reads, gives a single entry per CDR3 protein. The sample yields 450,000 or so distinct CDR3 sequences, 20% seen once. The starting material was peripheral blood mononuclear cells (PBMCs), obtained when the disease was refractory, from a patient treated with antithyroid drugs. These receptors came from a female donor with Graves disease.

This clonotype was counted at least ten times. The junction does not match germline at one end; this may be a read error. The chain couples TRBV6-1 to TRBJ2-7; TRBD2 is a possible D gene (5 bases). Germline CDR1 MNHNS, CDR2 SASEGT. This CDR3 has 13 amino acids. The CDR3 DNA is TGTGCCAGCAGACCGGACTTAAACCTTATCCTGAACTTC. This sequence encodes CASRPDLNLILNF.

In its sample, this clonotype was seen a few times. This rearrangement joins TRBV28 to TRBJ2-3; possible D gene TRBD1, 5 bases. Germline CDR1 and CDR2: MDHEN and SYDVKM. The CDR3 length is 17 residues. Trimming removed 5 bases at V and 4 bases at J, with 22 bases between. This CDR3 is CASSPVPVGVDPDTQYF. CDR3 bases: TGTGCCAGCAGTCCAGTACCGGTAGGGGTCGATCCAGATACGCAGTATTTT.

The CDR3, as DNA: TGTGCCAGCAGCCCCCAAAGCGCGAACACCGGGGAGCTGTTTTTT. Encoded protein: CASSPQSANTGELFF. The V call is TRBV7-9, the J call TRBJ2-2, with D hard to call. Germline V gene data show CDR1 as SEHNR and CDR2 as FQNEAQ (reference sequence). This CDR3 has 15 amino acids. Trimming removed 5 bases at V and 0 bases at J, with 10 bases between.

This chain's CDR3 is CSARGNRDRDGYTF. CDR3 nucleotide sequence: TGCAGTGCTAGAGGGAACCGGGACAGGGATGGCTACACCTTC. The chain has TRBV20-1 and TRBJ1-2; 9 positions match TRBD1. The CDR3 covers 14 residues. V trimming: 1 base; J trimming: 6 bases; junction bases outside the gene matches: 6. In germline, CDR1 is DFQATT, CDR2 SNEGSKA (reference sequence).

The genes are TRBV18 and TRBJ1-5; D might be TRBD1 (5 bases). This CDR3 is 14 amino acids long. Trimming removed 3 bases from V and 4 bases from J, with 10 bases in between. CDR1 is KGHSH and CDR2 is LQKENI in the germline V gene. The CDR3, as DNA: TGTGCCAGCTCACCCGGACGGGGGAATCAGCCCCAGCATTTT. Its protein is CASSPGRGNQPQHF.

As DNA, the CDR3 is TGTGCCTGGAGTGTAGTTAGTAGGGCGGGGGAGCAGTACTTC. It codes for CAWSVVSRAGEQYF. V is TRBV30 and J is TRBJ2-7, with D maybe TRBD2 (6 bases). Germline-derived CDR1 and CDR2 are GTSNPN and SVGIG (reference sequence). This CDR3 comprises 14 residues. Between the trimmed V and J ends, which lost 0 bases and 7 bases, there was a span of 16 bases.

This chain links TRBV5-6 with TRBJ2-2; tentative D call: TRBD2 (6 bases). Trimming cost V 4 bases and J 9 bases, with 16 bases left between them. Per the germline V gene, CDR1 is SGHDT and CDR2 is YYEEEE. This CDR3 comprises 14 residues. The CDR3 region is CASSPREQKWELFF. CDR3 sequence (DNA): TGTGCCAGCAGCCCCCGGGAGCAAAAGTGGGAGCTGTTTTTT.

This clonotype showed up just a few times. The CDR3 ends on some other residue instead of the conserved phenylalanine or tryptophan, so this is likely a read error. No DNA is shown, since the ends of the CDR3 on it are uncertain; the CDR3 is the one TCRdb lists. V and J are TRBV6-1 and TRBJ1-2; TRBD1 is taken as the D call from the table, unchecked against the DNA. The CDR3 is made up of 13 amino acids, end residues included. CDR1 is MNHNS, CDR2 SASEGT, per germline. The CDR3 loop is CASSEPPGQGAQI.

The genes are TRBV30 and TRBJ2-7; 7 bases match TRBD2. This CDR3 is built from 12 residues. The V gene end was trimmed by 5 bases and the J gene end by 0 bases; junction bases not matched to a gene: 1. The germline CDR1 and CDR2 sequences are GTSNPN and SVGIG (reference sequence). The CDR3 loop is CAWGRGSYEQYF. For the CDR3, the DNA is TGTGCCTGGGGGAGGGGCTCCTACGAGCAGTACTTC.

The chain combines TRBV12-3 or TRBV12-4 with TRBJ2-2, with 7 bases fitting TRBD2. The CDR3 totals 14 residues. V trimming: 4 bases; J trimming: 4 bases; junction bases outside the gene matches: 3. The CDR3 sequence is CASSSGTTTGELFF. CDR3 coding DNA: TGTGCCAGCAGTTCCGGGACTACCACCGGGGAGCTGTTTTTT.

This chain joins TRBV6-1 and TRBJ2-5; 7 bases fit TRBD1. Germline trimming cut 7 bases from V and 5 bases from J; bases unmatched to any gene: 10. Germline assignment: CDR1 MNHNS and CDR2 SASEGT. This CDR3 has 14 amino acids. CDR3 coding DNA: TGTGCCAGCATTGCAGGGGGTGCCGGGGAGACCCAGTACTTC. Amino acid sequence: CASIAGGAGETQYF.

This clonotype was counted a few times. The V gene is TRBV11-2, the J gene TRBJ1-2; TRBD1 aligns across 8 bases. V lost 1 base, J lost 6 bases, and 7 bases stayed unmatched. Germline V gene sequence: CDR1 SGHAT, CDR2 FQNNGV. The CDR3 extends over 15 amino acids. In nucleotides, the CDR3 is TGTGCCAGCAGCTTAGCGACAGGGGTGTCTGATGGCTACACCTTC. This gives the protein CASSLATGVSDGYTF.

This clonotype was seen more than once but under ten times. The J gene is TRBJ2-7, the V gene TRBV6-2 or TRBV6-3, with 7 nucleotides matching TRBD2. This CDR3 is built from 15 residues. Germline V gene data show CDR1 as MNHEY and CDR2 as SVGEGT. Trimming removed 3 bases from V and 2 bases from J; junction bases left unmatched: 7. CDR3 DNA sequence: TGTGCCAGCAGTTATCAGTGGGAGGGCACCTACGAGCAGTACTTC. This sequence encodes CASSYQWEGTYEQYF.

This clonotype occurred many times. The DNA of the CDR3 is TGTGCCAGCAGTTTAGCTGGAGACAGGGGCGTAAGCTCCTACGAGCAGTACTTC. Protein sequence: CASSLAGDRGVSSYEQYF. The chain links TRBV12-3 or TRBV12-4 to TRBJ2-7; 8 bases align to TRBD1. The CDR3 has 18 amino acids. J lost 0 bases, V lost 0 bases, and 10 bases had no gene match.

The chain employs TRBV7-2 and TRBJ2-3; D remains unclear. CDR1 SGHTA and CDR2 FQGNSA come from the germline V gene. The CDR3 sequence is 13 residues long. Trimming cost V 0 bases and J 6 bases, with 7 bases left between them. In DNA, the CDR3 is TGTGCCAGCAGCTTAGCCGGGCTGGATACGCAGTATTTT. Amino acid sequence: CASSLAGLDTQYF.

This clonotype occurred once. This chain connects TRBV5-6 to TRBJ1-1, with D tentatively TRBD1 (6 bases). Germline CDR1 is SGHDT and CDR2 is YYEEEE. The ends were cut back, 2 bases at V and 8 bases at J, with 10 bases in the middle. CDR3 length: 12 amino acids. The CDR3 DNA is TGTGCCAGCAGCTTACGACAGGCCGAAGCTTTCTTT. Its translation: CASSLRQAEAFF.

This clonotype showed up just a few times. The rearrangement joins TRBV28 to TRBJ2-7; D is possibly TRBD2 (6 bases). This CDR3 has 15 residues. Germline V gives CDR1 MDHEN, CDR2 SYDVKM. V lost 5 bases and J 6 bases, leaving 20 bases between the germline ends. This CDR3 is CASSPRDHTRSEQYF. The DNA of the CDR3 is TGTGCCAGCAGTCCGCGGGACCACACGAGGAGCGAGCAGTACTTC. The full variable domain, rest sourced from reference TRBV28 and TRBJ2-7, is DVKVTQSSRYLVKRTGEKVFLECVQDMDHENMFWYRQDPGLGLRLIYFSYDVKMKEKGDIPEGYSVSREKKERFSLILESASTNQTSMYLCASSPRDHTRSEQYFGPGTRLTVT.